Below are 14 T cell receptor beta chains sequenced from a single sample in a study of beta chain features in type 1 diabetes. Expressed TCRB transcripts were sequenced because the entire RNA isolate underwent reverse transcription. Sequencing used immunoSEQ multiplex PCR; TCRdb keeps in-frame clones, though not all of them. In the table there are nearly 250,000 clones, about 14% of which are singletons. What was sequenced was naive CD4+ T cells from blood. These receptor sequences come from a woman between 40 and 55 years old in good health.

The rearrangement uses TRBV29-1 and TRBJ1-6; 11 bases are a match to TRBD1. The CDR3 spans 16 residues. Germline V gene lookup returns CDR1 SQVTM and CDR2 ANQGSEA. Trimming removed 5 bases from V and 7 bases from J; junction bases left unmatched: 10. CDR3 loop: CSVLGTGGLQNSPLHF. CDR3 nucleotides: TGCAGCGTTTTGGGGACAGGGGGTTTACAGAATTCACCCCTCCACTTT.

The chain links TRBV5-8 to TRBJ1-2, with 9 bases fitting TRBD1. The CDR3 length is 17 residues. Unmatched junction bases numbered 15, after V lost 4 bases and J lost 5 bases. CDR1 is SGHTS, CDR2 YDEGEE, per germline. The CDR3 bases are TGTGCCAGCAGCCACATAATAGGGACAGGGTCTGAATATGGCTACACCTTC. Protein product: CASSHIIGTGSEYGYTF.

This clone was counted between two and nine times. V is TRBV5-4 and J is TRBJ2-7; 9 nucleotides agree with TRBD1. The CDR3 has 14 residues. Germline V lookup: CDR1 SGHNT, CDR2 YYREEE (reference sequence). The V segment lost 0 bases and the J segment 6 bases; nucleotides outside the gene matches: 4. CDR3 sequence reads: CASSLDGTGTEQYF. CDR3 coding DNA: TGTGCCAGCAGCTTGGATGGGACAGGGACCGAGCAGTACTTC.

The V call is TRBV6-1, the J call TRBJ1-6; D might be TRBD1 (6 bases). V was shortened by 2 bases and J by 1 base, with 18 bases between the two germline ends. The CDR3 length is 19 residues. The germline V gene encodes CDR1 MNHNS and CDR2 SASEGT. The CDR3 nucleotides are TGTGCCAGCAGTGAATATCTGCAGGGGTCGAGTTCCTATAATTCACCCCTCCACTTT. Translating gives CASSEYLQGSSSYNSPLHF.

In this sample, this clone turned up a few times. This rearrangement joins TRBV29-1 to TRBJ2-5, with a tentative D call TRBD1 (6 bases). This CDR3 contains 14 residues. The germline V gene has CDR1 SQVTM and CDR2 ANQGSEA. V shed 3 bases and J shed 1 base, with 12 bases lying between them. The CDR3 sequence: CSVDRAGAQETQYF. The CDR3 DNA reads as TGCAGCGTTGATAGGGCAGGGGCCCAAGAGACCCAGTACTTC.

The chain recombines TRBV19 with TRBJ2-1, with TRBD2 as a possible D gene (5 bases). Trimming stripped 1 base from V and 4 bases from J, with 5 bases between. CDR3 length: 13 residues. CDR1 and CDR2 (germline): LNHDA, SQIVND (reference sequence). In DNA, the CDR3 is TGTGCCAGTAGTATAGGGGAGTACAATGAGCAGTTCTTC. Its protein is CASSIGEYNEQFF.

The rearrangement links TRBV5-1 to TRBJ1-5; D possibly corresponds to TRBD1 (5 bases). Trimming stripped 0 bases from V and 7 bases from J, with 11 bases between. The germline CDR1 and CDR2 sequences are SGHRS and YFSETQ. The CDR3 length is 14 residues. CDR3 in amino acids: CASSLASGGQPQHF. The DNA for the CDR3 is TGCGCCAGCAGCTTGGCCTCGGGGGGACAGCCCCAGCATTTT.

The chain links TRBV19 to TRBJ2-3; no firm D call. This CDR3 is 13 amino acids long. V dropped 9 bases and J dropped 1 base, with 11 bases sitting between them. Germline CDR1 and CDR2: LNHDA and SQIVND (reference sequence). CDR3 protein: CASRPRGTDTQYF. CDR3 coding DNA: TGTGCCAGCAGACCCCGGGGCACAGATACGCAGTATTTT.

V and J are TRBV13 and TRBJ2-7; 8 bases are shared with TRBD1. This CDR3 region has 15 residues. CDR1 is PRHDT and CDR2 is FYEKMQ in the germline V gene (reference sequence). Germline trimming cut 2 bases from V and 5 bases from J; bases unmatched to any gene: 8. Written as DNA, the CDR3 is TGTGCCAGCAGCTTATTGGGGACAGGAGCCCACGAGCAGTACTTC. Translation: CASSLLGTGAHEQYF.

The rearrangement links TRBV9 to TRBJ2-7; tentative D call: TRBD2 (6 bases). The CDR3 is 17 amino acids. Trimming stripped 0 bases from V and 1 base from J, with 17 bases between. Germline loops: CDR1 SGDLS, CDR2 YYNGEE. The CDR3 DNA reads TGTGCCAGCAGCGTAGGTCTCGGGGGAACCCGATCCTACGAGCAGTACTTC. This gives the protein CASSVGLGGTRSYEQYF.

A few counts support this clone. The V call is TRBV2, the J call TRBJ1-2; 10 bases match TRBD1. Germline trimming cut 7 bases from V and 4 bases from J; bases unmatched to any gene: 3. The CDR3 is made up of 13 amino acids. Germline V gene lookup returns CDR1 SNHLY and CDR2 FYNNEI. The CDR3 nucleotides read TGTGCCAGCAAGACAGGGGGCGGCTATGGCTACACCTTC. The encoded protein is CASKTGGGYGYTF.

This clone has just a few counts. This sequence joins TRBV7-2 and TRBJ1-1, with a tentative D call TRBD1 (5 bases). This CDR3 region has 15 residues. The V gene lost 4 bases and the J gene lost 1 base, with 13 bases spanning the gap. Per germline, CDR1 SGHTA and CDR2 FQGNSA. CDR3 nucleotide sequence: TGTGCCAGCAGCTCCCCCAGCGGGGGGAACACTGAAGCTTTCTTT. Translated, it gives CASSSPSGGNTEAFF.

This chain links TRBV5-1 with TRBJ1-5, with TRBD1 matching 8 bases. The V and J ends lost 5 bases and 11 bases, in that order; junction bases with no gene match: 9. CDR3 size: 13 residues. CDR1 is SGHRS, CDR2 YFSETQ, per germline. CDR3 bases: TGCGCCAGCAGGCCGACAGGGGAAGGGACCCAGCATTTT. Amino acids: CASRPTGEGTQHF.

The chain couples TRBV9 to TRBJ2-7; TRBD1 matches 7 bases. This CDR3 spans 15 amino acids. Germline CDR1 reads SGDLS; CDR2 reads YYNGEE. The junction had 9 bases not matched to a gene; V was cut back by 0 bases and J by 6 bases. DNA of the CDR3: TGTGCCAGCAGCGTAGGACAGGGCTTAGTCTCCGAGCAGTACTTC. Amino acid sequence: CASSVGQGLVSEQYF.